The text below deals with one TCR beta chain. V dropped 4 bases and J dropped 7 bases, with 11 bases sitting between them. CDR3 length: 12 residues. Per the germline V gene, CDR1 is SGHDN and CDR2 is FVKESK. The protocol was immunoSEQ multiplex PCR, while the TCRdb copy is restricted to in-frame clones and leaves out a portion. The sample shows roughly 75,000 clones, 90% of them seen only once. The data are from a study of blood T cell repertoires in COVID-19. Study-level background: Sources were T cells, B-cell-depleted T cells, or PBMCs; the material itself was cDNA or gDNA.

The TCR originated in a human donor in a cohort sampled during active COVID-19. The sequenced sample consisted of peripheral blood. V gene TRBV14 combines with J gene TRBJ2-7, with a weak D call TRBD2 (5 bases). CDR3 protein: CASSLGIWEQYF. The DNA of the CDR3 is TGTGCCAGCAGCCTCGGGATTTGGGAGCAGTACTTC.